This note documents a single TCR beta chain sequence. The entry originates in a study of blood T cell repertoires in COVID-19. As for the study in general: From the United States, Italy and Spain came samples of acute and convalescent COVID-19. From T cells, B-cell-depleted T cells, or PBMCs came the material, which was cDNA or gDNA.

V was clipped by 0 bases and J by 8 bases, with 14 bases between them. CDR1 and CDR2 from the germline V gene are LGHNA and YSLEER. The CDR3 has 16 amino acids. Original processing notes: Cell counts per sample came from amplifying reference gene primers. TCRdb's copy holds only in-frame clones and misses some; the assay was immunoSEQ multiplex PCR. V and J calls and clone size are as listed in that table; D and trimming were resolved from the DNA. The sample has over 95,000 clones; 85% to 90% are singletons. The sample was peripheral blood. The V gene is TRBV4-3, the J gene TRBJ1-6; tentatively, D is TRBD1 (5 bases). This clonotype was obtained from a human donor with acute or convalescent COVID-19. The donor label of this sample is uncertain. The CDR3 sequence: CASSQDKGPAYSPLHF. The CDR3 nucleotides read TGCGCCAGCAGCCAAGATAAGGGGCCAGCTTATTCACCCCTCCACTTT.